The text below deals with one T cell receptor (beta chain). The data belong to a study of blood T cell repertoires in COVID-19. Germline V gene lookup returns CDR1 SGHAT and CDR2 FQNNGV. Trimming left V 1 base short and J 5 bases short, with 17 bases between. This CDR3 comprises 16 residues. Data came from immunoSEQ multiplex PCR; TCRdb stores just in-frame clones and leaves some out. The data show 280,000 or so clones, about 91% seen once. This sequence joins TRBV11-2 and TRBJ2-5; possibly TRBD1 for D (6 bases). Sequenced material: peripheral blood. This TCR was recovered from an older woman with acute or convalescent COVID-19. CDR3 sequence: CASSLGWTVSGETQYF. DNA of the CDR3: TGTGCCAGCAGCTTAGGGTGGACAGTCTCAGGGGAGACCCAGTACTTC.